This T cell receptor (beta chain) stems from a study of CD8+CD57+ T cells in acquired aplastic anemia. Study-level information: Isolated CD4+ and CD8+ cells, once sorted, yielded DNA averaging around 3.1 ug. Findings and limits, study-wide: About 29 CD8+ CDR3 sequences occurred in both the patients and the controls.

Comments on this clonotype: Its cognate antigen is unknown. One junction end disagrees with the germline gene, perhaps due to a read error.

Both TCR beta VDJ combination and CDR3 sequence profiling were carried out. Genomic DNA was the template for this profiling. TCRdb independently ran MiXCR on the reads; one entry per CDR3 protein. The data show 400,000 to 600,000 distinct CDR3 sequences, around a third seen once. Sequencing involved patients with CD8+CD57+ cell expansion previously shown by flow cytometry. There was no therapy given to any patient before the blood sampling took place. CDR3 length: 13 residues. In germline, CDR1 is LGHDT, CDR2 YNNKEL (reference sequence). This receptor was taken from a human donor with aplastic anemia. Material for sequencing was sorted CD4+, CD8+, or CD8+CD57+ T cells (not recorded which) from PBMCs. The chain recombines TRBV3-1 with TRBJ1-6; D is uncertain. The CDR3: CASGQALLPPLHF. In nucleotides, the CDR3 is TGTGCCAGCGGCCAAGCACTTCTACCACCCCTCCACTTT. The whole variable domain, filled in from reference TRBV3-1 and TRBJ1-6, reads DTAVSQTPKYLVTQMGNDKSIKCEQNLGHDTMYWYKQDSKKFLKIMFSYNNKELIINETVPNRFSPKSPDKAHLNLHINSLELGDSAVYFCASGQALLPPLHFGNGTRLTVT.